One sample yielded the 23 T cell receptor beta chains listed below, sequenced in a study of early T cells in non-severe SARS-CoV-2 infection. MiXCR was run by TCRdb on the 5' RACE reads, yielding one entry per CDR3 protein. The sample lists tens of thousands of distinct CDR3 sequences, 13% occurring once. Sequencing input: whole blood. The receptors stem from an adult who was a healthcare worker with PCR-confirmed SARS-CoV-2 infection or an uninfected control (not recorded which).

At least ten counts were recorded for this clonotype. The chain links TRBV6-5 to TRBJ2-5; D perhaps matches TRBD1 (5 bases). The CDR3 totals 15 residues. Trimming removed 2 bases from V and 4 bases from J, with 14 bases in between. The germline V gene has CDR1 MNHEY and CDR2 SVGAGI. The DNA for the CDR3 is TGTGCCAGCAGTTACGTCGCAGGACAAGGAGAGACCCAGTACTTC. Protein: CASSYVAGQGETQYF.

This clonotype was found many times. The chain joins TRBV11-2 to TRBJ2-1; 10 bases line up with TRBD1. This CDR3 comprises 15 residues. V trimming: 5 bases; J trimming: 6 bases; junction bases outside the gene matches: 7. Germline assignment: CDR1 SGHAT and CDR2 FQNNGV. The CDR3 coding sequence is TGTGCCAGCAGCCACCCGACAGGGGGCGTCAATGAGCAGTTCTTC. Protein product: CASSHPTGGVNEQFF.

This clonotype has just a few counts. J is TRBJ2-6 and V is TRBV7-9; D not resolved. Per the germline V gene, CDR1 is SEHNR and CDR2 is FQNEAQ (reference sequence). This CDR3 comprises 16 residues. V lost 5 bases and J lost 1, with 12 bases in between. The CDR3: CASSPDLPSGANVLTF. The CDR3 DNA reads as TGTGCCAGCAGCCCAGACTTGCCGTCTGGGGCCAACGTCCTGACTTTC.

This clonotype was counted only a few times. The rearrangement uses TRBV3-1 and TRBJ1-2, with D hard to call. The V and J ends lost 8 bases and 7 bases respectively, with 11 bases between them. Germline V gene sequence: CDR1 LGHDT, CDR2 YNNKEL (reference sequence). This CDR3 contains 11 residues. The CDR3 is CASFGDRGYTF. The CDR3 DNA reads TGTGCCAGCTTCGGGGATCGTGGCTACACCTTC.

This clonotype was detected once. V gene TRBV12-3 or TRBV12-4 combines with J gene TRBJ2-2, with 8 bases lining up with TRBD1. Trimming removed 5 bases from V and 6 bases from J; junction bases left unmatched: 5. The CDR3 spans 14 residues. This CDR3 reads CASSRTGIAGELFF. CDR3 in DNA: TGTGCCAGCAGTCGGACAGGGATAGCCGGGGAGCTGTTTTTT.

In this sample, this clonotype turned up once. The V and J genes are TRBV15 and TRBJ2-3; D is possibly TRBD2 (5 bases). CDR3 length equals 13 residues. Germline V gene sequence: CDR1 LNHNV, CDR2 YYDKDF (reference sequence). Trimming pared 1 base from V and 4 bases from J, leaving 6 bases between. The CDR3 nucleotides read TGTGCCACCAGCAGAGCGGGATCAGATACGCAGTATTTT. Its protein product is CATSRAGSDTQYF.

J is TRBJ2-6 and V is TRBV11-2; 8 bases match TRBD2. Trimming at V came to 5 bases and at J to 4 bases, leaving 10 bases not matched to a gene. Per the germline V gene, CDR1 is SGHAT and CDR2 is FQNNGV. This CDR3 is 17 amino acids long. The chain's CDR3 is CASSPSRGGLGANVLTF. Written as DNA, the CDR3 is TGTGCCAGCAGCCCCTCCCGGGGGGGATTAGGGGCCAACGTCCTGACTTTC.

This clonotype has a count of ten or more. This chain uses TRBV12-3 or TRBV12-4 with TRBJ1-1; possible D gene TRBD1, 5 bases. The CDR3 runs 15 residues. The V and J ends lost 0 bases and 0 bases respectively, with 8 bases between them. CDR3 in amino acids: CASSLAGVLNTEAFF. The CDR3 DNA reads TGTGCCAGCAGTTTAGCAGGGGTGCTGAACACTGAAGCTTTCTTT.

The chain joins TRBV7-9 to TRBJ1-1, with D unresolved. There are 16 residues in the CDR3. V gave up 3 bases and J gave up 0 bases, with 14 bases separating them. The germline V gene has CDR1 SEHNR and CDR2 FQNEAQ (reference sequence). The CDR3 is CASSFSLRIMNTEAFF. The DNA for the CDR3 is TGTGCCAGCAGCTTTAGCCTCCGGATCATGAACACTGAAGCTTTCTTT.

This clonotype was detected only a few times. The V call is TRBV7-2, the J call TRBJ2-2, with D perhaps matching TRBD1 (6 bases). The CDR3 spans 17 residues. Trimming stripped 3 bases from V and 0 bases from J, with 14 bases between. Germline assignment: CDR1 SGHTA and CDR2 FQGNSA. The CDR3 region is CASSFQPTGANTGELFF. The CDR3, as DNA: TGTGCCAGCAGCTTTCAACCGACAGGCGCGAACACCGGGGAGCTGTTTTTT.

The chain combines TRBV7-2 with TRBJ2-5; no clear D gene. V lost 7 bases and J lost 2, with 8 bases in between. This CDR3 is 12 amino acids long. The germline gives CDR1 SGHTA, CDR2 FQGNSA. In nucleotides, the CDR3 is TGTGCCAGCAAACGGCGTCAAGAGACCCAGTACTTC. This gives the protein CASKRRQETQYF.

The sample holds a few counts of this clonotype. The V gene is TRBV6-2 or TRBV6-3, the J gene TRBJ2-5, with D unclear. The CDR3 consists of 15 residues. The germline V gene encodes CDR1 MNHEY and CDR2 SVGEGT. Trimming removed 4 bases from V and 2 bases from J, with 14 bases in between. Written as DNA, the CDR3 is TGTGCCAGCAGTTCGCCTTTGCTACCGCAAGAGACCCAGTACTTC. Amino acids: CASSSPLLPQETQYF.

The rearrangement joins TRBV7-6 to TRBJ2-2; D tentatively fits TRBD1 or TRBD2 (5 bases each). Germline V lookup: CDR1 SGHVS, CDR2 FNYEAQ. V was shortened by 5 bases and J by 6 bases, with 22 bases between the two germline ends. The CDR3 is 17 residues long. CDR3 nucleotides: TGTGCCAGCAGCGCTACCATTGGGGGAATTGGGTCCGGGGAGCTGTTTTTT. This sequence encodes CASSATIGGIGSGELFF.

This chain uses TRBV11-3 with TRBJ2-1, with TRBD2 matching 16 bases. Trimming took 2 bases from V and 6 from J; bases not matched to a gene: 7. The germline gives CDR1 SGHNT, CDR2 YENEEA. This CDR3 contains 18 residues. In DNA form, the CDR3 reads TGTGCCAGCAGCTTACACGGGACTAGCGGGGGGGCCCCCAATGAGCAGTTCTTC. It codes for CASSLHGTSGGAPNEQFF.

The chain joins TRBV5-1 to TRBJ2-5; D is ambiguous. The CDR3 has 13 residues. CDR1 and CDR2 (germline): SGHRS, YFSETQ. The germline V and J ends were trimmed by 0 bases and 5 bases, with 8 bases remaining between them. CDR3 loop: CASSLGEEETQYF. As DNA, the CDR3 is TGCGCCAGCAGCTTGGGAGAGGAGGAGACCCAGTACTTC.

This CDR3 reads CASSLAQPGAGNTIYF. The CDR3 DNA reads as TGTGCCAGCAGCTTAGCCCAGCCAGGGGCCGGAAACACCATATATTTT. The V gene is TRBV7-9, the J gene TRBJ1-3; TRBD1 is a possible D gene (6 bases). The germline V and J ends were trimmed by 0 bases and 4 bases, with 13 bases remaining between them. The CDR3 is made up of 16 amino acids. Germline CDR1 and CDR2: SEHNR and FQNEAQ (reference sequence). Using reference TRBV7-9 and TRBJ1-3 for the parts outside the CDR3, the full variable domain is DTGVSQNPRHKITKRGQNVTFRCDPISEHNRLYWYRQTLGQGPEFLTYFQNEAQLEKSRLLSDRFSAERPKGSFSTLEIQRTEQGDSAMYLCASSLAQPGAGNTIYFGEGSWLTVV.

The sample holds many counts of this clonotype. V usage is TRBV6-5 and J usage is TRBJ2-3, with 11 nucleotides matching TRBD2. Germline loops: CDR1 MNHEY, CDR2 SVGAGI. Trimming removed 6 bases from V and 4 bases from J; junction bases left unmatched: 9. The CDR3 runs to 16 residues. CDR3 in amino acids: CASSTQTSGVSDTQYF. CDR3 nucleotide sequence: TGTGCCAGCAGCACACAGACTAGCGGGGTATCAGATACGCAGTATTTT.

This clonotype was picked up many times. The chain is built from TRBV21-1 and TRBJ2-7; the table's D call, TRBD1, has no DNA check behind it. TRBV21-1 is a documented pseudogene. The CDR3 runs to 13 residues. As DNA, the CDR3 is TGTGCCAGCAGCATCTCTGGGGAGGACAGGGGGTTCTTC. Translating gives CASSISGEDRGFF.

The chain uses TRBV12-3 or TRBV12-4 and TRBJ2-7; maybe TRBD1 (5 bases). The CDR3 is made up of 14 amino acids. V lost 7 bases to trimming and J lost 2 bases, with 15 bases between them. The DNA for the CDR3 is TGTGCCAGCACCCAGGGATCTACCCCCTACGAGCAGTACTTC. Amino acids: CASTQGSTPYEQYF.

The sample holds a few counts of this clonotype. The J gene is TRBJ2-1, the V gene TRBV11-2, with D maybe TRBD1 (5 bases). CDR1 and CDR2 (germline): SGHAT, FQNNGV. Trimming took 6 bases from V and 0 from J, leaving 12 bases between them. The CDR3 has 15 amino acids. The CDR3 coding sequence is TGTGCCAGCAGTACTCTCCAGGGCTCCTACAATGAGCAGTTCTTC. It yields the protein CASSTLQGSYNEQFF.

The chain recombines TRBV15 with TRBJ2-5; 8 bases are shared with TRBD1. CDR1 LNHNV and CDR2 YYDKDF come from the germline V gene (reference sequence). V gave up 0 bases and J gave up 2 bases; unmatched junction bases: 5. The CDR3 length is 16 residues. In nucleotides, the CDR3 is TGTGCCACCAGCAGAGATCGGACAGGGAATCAAGAGACCCAGTACTTC. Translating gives CATSRDRTGNQETQYF.

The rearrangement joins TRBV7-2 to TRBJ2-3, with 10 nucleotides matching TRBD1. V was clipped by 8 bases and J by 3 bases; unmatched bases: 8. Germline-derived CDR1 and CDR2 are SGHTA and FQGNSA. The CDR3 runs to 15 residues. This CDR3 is CASSRDRGKTDTQYF. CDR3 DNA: TGTGCCAGCTCCCGGGACAGGGGAAAGACAGATACGCAGTATTTT.

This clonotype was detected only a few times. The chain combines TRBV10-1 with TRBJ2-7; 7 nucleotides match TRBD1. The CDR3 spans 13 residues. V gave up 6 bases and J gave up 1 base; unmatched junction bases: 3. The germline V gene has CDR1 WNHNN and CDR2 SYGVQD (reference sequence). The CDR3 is CASSGQESYEQYF. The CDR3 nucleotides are TGCGCCAGCAGCGGACAGGAATCCTACGAGCAGTACTTC.